The clone carrying this TCR beta chain was observed a handful of times. The authors ran a second PCR of about 6 to 11 cycles using a sample-barcoded 5' primer and a J-beta primer mix. One entry per CDR3 protein results from TCRdb running MiXCR on the 5' RACE reads. The sample holds some 1,000,000 distinct CDR3 sequences, about 25% seen once. This sample was taken from a study of blood T cells in healthy people across ages. CDR1 is SGHTA, CDR2 FQGNSA, per germline. Trimming cost V 1 base and J 2 bases, with 6 bases left between them. The CDR3 runs to 15 residues. The sample also formed part of further work on T cells of mothers and their children.

The TCR comes from a girl between 2 and 10 years old in good health. Sequencing used blood. This chain links TRBV7-2 with TRBJ2-6; no clear D gene. CDR3 amino acids: CASSLEPAGANVLTF. CDR3 in DNA: TGTGCCAGCAGCTTAGAACCGGCTGGGGCCAACGTCCTGACTTTC.